These 13 T cell receptor beta chains were all obtained from the same sample, sequenced in a study of identical twins. From the 5' RACE reads, TCRdb called clonotypes with MiXCR, one entry per CDR3 protein. Here the sample spans approximately 220,000 distinct CDR3 sequences, roughly 10% being singletons. Sequences were obtained from memory (CD45RO+) T cells sorted from blood. The receptors derive from a woman under 30 in good health.

CDR3 amino acids: CATWDGYTDTQYF. The CDR3 bases are TGTGCCACCTGGGATGGGTACACAGATACGCAGTATTTT. The chain carries TRBV24-1 and TRBJ2-3; D remains ambiguous. Germline values: CDR1 KGHDR, CDR2 SFDVKD. Between the trimmed V and J ends, which lost 9 bases and 2 bases, there was a span of 11 bases. The CDR3 covers 13 residues.

This clonotype has just a few counts. V gene TRBV7-3 combines with J gene TRBJ2-2, with D unresolved. V was shortened by 5 bases and J by 6 bases, with 10 bases between the two germline ends. Germline values: CDR1 SGHTA, CDR2 FQGTGA. This CDR3 is 13 amino acids long. The CDR3 region is CASSPRPPGELFF. In DNA form, the CDR3 reads TGTGCCAGCAGCCCCCGACCCCCCGGGGAGCTGTTTTTT.

This CDR3 is CASSLAGTDNTEAFF. DNA of the CDR3: TGTGCCAGCAGTTTAGCTGGGACGGACAACACTGAAGCTTTCTTT. V usage is TRBV12-3 or TRBV12-4 and J usage is TRBJ1-1; tentatively, D is TRBD1 (5 bases). Trimming stripped 0 bases from V and 2 bases from J, with 10 bases between. This CDR3 is built from 15 residues.

This clonotype has only a few counts. The chain recombines TRBV20-1 with TRBJ2-7; D might be TRBD1 (6 bases). CDR1 and CDR2 from the germline V gene are DFQATT and SNEGSKA (reference sequence). Trimming took 0 bases from V and 3 from J, leaving 12 bases between them. The CDR3 is 14 amino acids. CDR3 DNA sequence: TGCAGTGCTAGAGACCTGGCGACAGGCTACGAGCAGTACTTC. As protein: CSARDLATGYEQYF.

This clonotype was observed many times. This rearrangement joins TRBV20-1 to TRBJ2-3, with 12 bases identical to TRBD2. The V gene's germline CDR1 is DFQATT and CDR2 SNEGSKA (reference sequence). CDR3 length: 17 amino acids. V lost 6 bases, J lost 4 bases, and 14 bases stayed unmatched. CDR3 protein: CSAPRLAGASQADTQYF. CDR3 coding DNA: TGCAGTGCGCCGAGACTAGCGGGAGCATCGCAAGCAGATACGCAGTATTTT.

This chain uses TRBV9 with TRBJ2-5; unclear D gene. The germline V and J ends were trimmed by 1 base and 4 bases, with 11 bases remaining between them. The CDR3 runs 14 residues. CDR1 is SGDLS, CDR2 YYNGEE, per germline. The CDR3 is CASSVQPSGETQYF. In DNA form, the CDR3 reads TGTGCCAGCAGCGTACAGCCCTCCGGAGAGACCCAGTACTTC.

A few counts support this clonotype. The V call is TRBV7-2, the J call TRBJ1-2; 9 positions match TRBD1. CDR1 is SGHTA, CDR2 FQGNSA, per germline. V lost 5 bases to trimming and J lost 8 bases; unmatched junction nucleotides: 9. The CDR3 length is 14 residues. The CDR3 DNA is TGTGCCAGCAGCCCGTGGGGACAGGGTCACGGCTACACCTTC. As protein: CASSPWGQGHGYTF. The full variable domain, rest sourced from reference TRBV7-2 and TRBJ1-2, is GAGVSQSPSNKVTEKGKDVELRCDPISGHTALYWYRQSLGQGLEFLIYFQGNSAPDKSGLPSDRFSAERTGGSVSTLTIQRTQQEDSAVYLCASSPWGQGHGYTFGSGTRLTVV.

This clonotype was recorded a few times. This chain connects TRBV20-1 to TRBJ2-1, with unresolved D. The CDR3 spans 15 residues. Trimming left V 1 base short and J 4 bases short, with 14 bases between. Germline CDR1 is DFQATT and CDR2 is SNEGSKA (reference sequence). The DNA of the CDR3 is TGCAGTGCTAGAGGGCAAGACAAAGTATACAATGAGCAGTTCTTC. Encoded protein: CSARGQDKVYNEQFF.

This chain joins TRBV19 and TRBJ2-7, with D tentatively TRBD2 (5 bases). The CDR3 spans 14 residues. Trimming took 1 base from V and 6 from J, leaving 13 bases between them. Germline V gene sequence: CDR1 LNHDA, CDR2 SQIVND (reference sequence). The CDR3 here is CASSIGGQPREQYF. In DNA, the CDR3 is TGTGCCAGTAGTATAGGAGGGCAGCCTCGCGAGCAGTACTTC.

This clonotype was observed at least ten times. The chain couples TRBV12-3 or TRBV12-4 to TRBJ2-7; D call uncertain. Trimming shortened V by 10 bases and J by 3 bases, and 16 bases separated the two germline ends. This CDR3 region has 13 residues. In DNA, the CDR3 is TGTGCCACCTCCGGACCACGACACTACGAGCAGTACTTC. This codes for CATSGPRHYEQYF.

Ten or more counts support this clonotype. V gene TRBV5-1 combines with J gene TRBJ1-4; D ambiguous. Looked up from germline, CDR1 is SGHRS and CDR2 is YFSETQ. V lost 4 bases and J 5 bases, leaving 12 bases between the germline ends. CDR3 size: 14 residues. The CDR3 loop reads CASSMAPGNEKLFF. The CDR3 bases are TGCGCCAGCAGCATGGCACCCGGCAATGAAAAACTGTTTTTT.

This clonotype was picked up a small number of times. The V call is TRBV5-1, the J call TRBJ2-7; 9 bases align to TRBD1. The CDR3 runs to 14 residues. In germline, CDR1 is SGHRS, CDR2 YFSETQ. The V segment lost 4 bases and the J segment 5 bases; nucleotides outside the gene matches: 7. Here the CDR3 DNA reads TGCGCCAGCAGCCCCCGACAGGGGGACAACGAGCAGTACTTC. This encodes CASSPRQGDNEQYF.

The V call is TRBV7-9, the J call TRBJ2-7; D might be TRBD1 (5 bases). Germline V CDR1 and CDR2: SEHNR, FQNEAQ (reference sequence). V was trimmed by 7 bases and J by 3 bases, leaving 16 bases between them. The CDR3 covers 14 residues. In DNA form, the CDR3 reads TGTGCCAGCACCCCGGTACAGGCCAACTACGAGCAGTACTTC. It translates to CASTPVQANYEQYF.